These 7 T cell receptor beta chains share one sample of origin, sequenced in a study of Ad26.COV2.S vaccination and SARS-CoV-2 variants. Treatment indicated: approximately 18 received Ad26.COV2.S at low or high dose, single or two shots; 5 received placebo; per-sample allocation not given. Material that was analyzed had been drawn on day 63 after the first vaccine or placebo injection. Only in-frame clones appear in the TCRdb table, and some are missing; sequencing was by immunoSEQ multiplex PCR. The sample comprises 450,000 to 550,000 clones, 80% to 90% of which are singletons, and about 1.7% rests with the top ten. This specimen was peripheral blood, taken in a trial of Ad26.COV2.S vaccine versus placebo. These receptors were collected from a person aged 18-65 years who received the Ad26.COV2.S COVID-19 vaccine or a placebo.

The chain uses TRBV15 and TRBJ2-7; D remains unclear. V lost 5 bases to trimming and J lost 3 bases, with 11 bases between them. CDR3 size: 13 residues. Germline assignment: CDR1 LNHNV and CDR2 YYDKDF (reference sequence). CDR3 region: CATSARLSYEQYF. CDR3 coding DNA: TGTGCCACCAGCGCCAGGCTTAGCTACGAGCAGTACTTC.

The chain carries TRBV28 and TRBJ2-3; 7 positions match TRBD2. J lost 4 bases, V lost 6 bases, and 10 bases had no gene match. The CDR3 has 15 residues. CDR1 and CDR2 (germline): MDHEN, SYDVKM. The CDR3 DNA reads as TGTGCCAGCAGATCCACTAGCGTTTCGGCAGATACGCAGTATTTT. Its translation is CASRSTSVSADTQYF.

The chain couples TRBV5-5 to TRBJ2-7; possible D gene TRBD2, 5 bases. The CDR3 consists of 15 residues. Germline V gene sequence: CDR1 SGHKS, CDR2 YYEKEE (reference sequence). With 6 bases removed from V and 3 bases from J, the gap between germline ends came to 19 bases. The CDR3 spells CASTARAPEGYEQYF. The DNA of the CDR3 is TGTGCCAGCACCGCGAGGGCCCCCGAAGGCTACGAGCAGTACTTC.

V gene TRBV6-5 combines with J gene TRBJ1-2, with D maybe TRBD1 (5 bases). The CDR3 is 14 amino acids. Trimming took off 7 bases at V and 7 bases at J, with 19 bases between the two ends. Germline loops: CDR1 MNHEY, CDR2 SVGAGI. The CDR3 sequence: CASTKGGAGLGYTF. The DNA for the CDR3 is TGTGCCAGCACCAAGGGAGGGGCAGGGCTTGGCTACACCTTC.

The chain has TRBV25-1 and TRBJ2-1, with D perhaps matching TRBD1 (6 bases). The germline V and J ends were trimmed by 2 bases and 10 bases, with 12 bases remaining between them. This CDR3 is 13 amino acids long. In germline, CDR1 is MGHDK, CDR2 SYGVNS. This CDR3 is CASSEGGREEQFF. As DNA, the CDR3 is TGTGCCAGCAGTGAAGGGGGCAGGGAAGAGCAGTTCTTC.

The chain is built from TRBV4-1 and TRBJ1-1; D is unclear. From germline, CDR1 is MGHRA and CDR2 YSYEKL. The CDR3 has 13 amino acids. Trimming shortened V by 2 bases and J by 0 bases, and 4 bases separated the two germline ends. The chain's CDR3 is CASSQQLNTEAFF. The CDR3 DNA reads as TGCGCCAGCAGCCAACAACTGAACACTGAAGCTTTCTTT.

V is TRBV13 and J is TRBJ2-2; D is unclear. V was clipped by 6 bases and J by 4 bases, with 15 bases between them. Germline CDR1 and CDR2: PRHDT and FYEKMQ (reference sequence). This CDR3 region has 15 residues. The DNA of the CDR3 is TGTGCCAGCAGTGCAGTTAACTCTTTCACCGGGGAGCTGTTTTTT. This sequence encodes CASSAVNSFTGELFF.